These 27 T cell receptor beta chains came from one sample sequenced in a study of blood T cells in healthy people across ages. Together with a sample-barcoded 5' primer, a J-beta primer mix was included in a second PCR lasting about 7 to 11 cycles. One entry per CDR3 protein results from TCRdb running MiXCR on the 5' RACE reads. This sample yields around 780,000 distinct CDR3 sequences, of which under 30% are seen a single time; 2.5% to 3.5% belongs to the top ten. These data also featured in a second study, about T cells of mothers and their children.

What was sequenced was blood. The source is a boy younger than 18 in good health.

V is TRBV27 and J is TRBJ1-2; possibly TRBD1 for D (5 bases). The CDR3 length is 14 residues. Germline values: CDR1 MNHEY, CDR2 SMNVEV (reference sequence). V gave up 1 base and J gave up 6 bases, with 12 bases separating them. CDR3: CASSLLGTDDGYTF. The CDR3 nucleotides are TGTGCCAGCAGTTTATTGGGGACCGACGATGGCTACACCTTC.

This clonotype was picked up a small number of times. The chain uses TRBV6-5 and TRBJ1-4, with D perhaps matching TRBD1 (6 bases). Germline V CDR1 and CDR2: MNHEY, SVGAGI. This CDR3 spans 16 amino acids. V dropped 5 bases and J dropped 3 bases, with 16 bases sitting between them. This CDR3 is CASSQYRAGANEKLFF. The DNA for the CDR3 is TGTGCCAGCAGTCAATACAGGGCTGGGGCTAATGAAAAACTGTTTTTT.

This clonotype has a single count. The CDR3 loop reads CSGTGGPSHEQFF. The DNA for the CDR3 is TGCAGTGGAACGGGGGGGCCTTCCCATGAGCAGTTCTTC. The chain recombines TRBV20-1 with TRBJ2-5; TRBD2 matches 8 bases. The closer fit of TRBJ2-1 to the DNA end suggests the J call may be wrong. Germline V CDR1 and CDR2: DFQATT, SNEGSKA (reference sequence). CDR3 length equals 13 residues.

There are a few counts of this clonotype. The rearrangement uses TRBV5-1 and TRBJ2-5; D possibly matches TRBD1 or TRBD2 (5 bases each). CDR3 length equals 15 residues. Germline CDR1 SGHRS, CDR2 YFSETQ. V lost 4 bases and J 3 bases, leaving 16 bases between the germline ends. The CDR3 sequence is CASSTDGTGEETQYF. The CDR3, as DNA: TGCGCCAGCAGCACCGACGGGACCGGAGAAGAGACCCAGTACTTC.

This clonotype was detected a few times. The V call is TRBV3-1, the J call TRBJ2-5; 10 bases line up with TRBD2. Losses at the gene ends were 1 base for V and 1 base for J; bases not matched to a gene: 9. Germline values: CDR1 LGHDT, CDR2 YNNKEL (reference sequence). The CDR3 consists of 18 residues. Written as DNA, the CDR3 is TGTGCCAGCAGCCAAGCTATACTAGCGGGAAGACCCCAAGAGACCCAGTACTTC. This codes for CASSQAILAGRPQETQYF.

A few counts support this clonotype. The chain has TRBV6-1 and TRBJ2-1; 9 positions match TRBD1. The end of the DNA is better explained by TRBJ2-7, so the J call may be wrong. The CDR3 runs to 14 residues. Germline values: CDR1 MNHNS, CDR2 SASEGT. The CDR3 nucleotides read TGTGCCAGCAGCGGGGACAGGGAGGTGGACGAGCAGTACTTC. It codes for CASSGDREVDEQYF.

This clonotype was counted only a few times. CDR3 region: CASTTGTEGYNEQFF. DNA for the CDR3: TGTGCCAGCACGACCGGGACAGAAGGCTACAATGAGCAGTTCTTC. The chain employs TRBV25-1 and TRBJ2-1, with 7 bases matching TRBD1. Germline CDR1 is MGHDK and CDR2 is SYGVNS. This CDR3 is 15 amino acids long. V lost 7 bases to trimming and J lost 3 bases; unmatched junction nucleotides: 9.

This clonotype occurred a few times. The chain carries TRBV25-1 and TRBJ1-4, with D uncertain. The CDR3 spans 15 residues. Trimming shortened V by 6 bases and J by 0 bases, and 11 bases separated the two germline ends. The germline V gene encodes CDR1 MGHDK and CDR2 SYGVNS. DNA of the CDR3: TGTGCCAGCAGCGACGTGGGTGCAACTAATGAAAAACTGTTTTTT. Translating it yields CASSDVGATNEKLFF.

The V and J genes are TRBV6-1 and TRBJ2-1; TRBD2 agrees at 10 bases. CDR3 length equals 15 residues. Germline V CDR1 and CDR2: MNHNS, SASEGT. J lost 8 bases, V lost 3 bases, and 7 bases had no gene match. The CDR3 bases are TGTGCCAGCAGTGAGGGAGCGGGGGGGCCTCATGAGCAGTTCTTC. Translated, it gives CASSEGAGGPHEQFF.

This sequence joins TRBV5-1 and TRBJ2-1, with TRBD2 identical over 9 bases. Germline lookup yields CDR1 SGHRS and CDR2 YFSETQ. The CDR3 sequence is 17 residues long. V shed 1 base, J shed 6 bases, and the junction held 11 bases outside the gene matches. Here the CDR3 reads CASSLRAGGLLTNEQFF. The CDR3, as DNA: TGCGCCAGCAGCTTGAGAGCGGGGGGACTACTCACCAATGAGCAGTTCTTC. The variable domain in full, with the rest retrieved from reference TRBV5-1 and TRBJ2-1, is KAGVTQTPRYLIKTRGQQVTLSCSPISGHRSVSWYQQTPGQGLQFLFEYFSETQRNKGNFPGRFSGRQFSNSRSEMNVSTLELGDSALYLCASSLRAGGLLTNEQFFGPGTRLTVL.

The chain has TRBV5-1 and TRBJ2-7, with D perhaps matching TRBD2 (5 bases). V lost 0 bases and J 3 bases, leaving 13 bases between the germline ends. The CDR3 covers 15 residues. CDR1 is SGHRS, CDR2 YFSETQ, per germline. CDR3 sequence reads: CASSLGSGEGYEQYF. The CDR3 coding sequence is TGCGCCAGCAGCTTGGGCTCCGGGGAAGGCTACGAGCAGTACTTC.

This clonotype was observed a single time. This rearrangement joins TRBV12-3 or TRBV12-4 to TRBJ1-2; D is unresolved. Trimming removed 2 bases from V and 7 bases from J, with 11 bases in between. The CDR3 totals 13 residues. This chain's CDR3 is CASSLFQDCGYTF. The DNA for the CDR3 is TGTGCCAGCAGTTTATTCCAGGATTGTGGCTACACCTTC.

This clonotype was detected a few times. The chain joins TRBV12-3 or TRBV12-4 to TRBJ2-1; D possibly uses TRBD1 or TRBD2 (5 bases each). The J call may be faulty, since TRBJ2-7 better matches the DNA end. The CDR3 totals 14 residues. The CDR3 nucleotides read TGTGCCAGCAGTTTTGGGACGGCGGTGTACGAGCAGTACTTC. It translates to CASSFGTAVYEQYF.

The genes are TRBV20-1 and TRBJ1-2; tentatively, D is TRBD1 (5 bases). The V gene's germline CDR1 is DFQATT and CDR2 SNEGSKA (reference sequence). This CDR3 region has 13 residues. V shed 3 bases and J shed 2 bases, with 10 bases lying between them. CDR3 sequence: CSASRQGNYGYTF. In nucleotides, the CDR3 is TGCAGTGCTAGTCGTCAGGGAAACTATGGCTACACCTTC.

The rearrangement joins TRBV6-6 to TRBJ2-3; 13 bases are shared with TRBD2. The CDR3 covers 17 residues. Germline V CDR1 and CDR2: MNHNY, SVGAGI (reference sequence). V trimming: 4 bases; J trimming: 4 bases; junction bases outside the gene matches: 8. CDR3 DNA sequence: TGTGCCAGCAGTTCCTCCACTAGCGGGGGGGCCCCAGATACGCAGTATTTT. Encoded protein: CASSSSTSGGAPDTQYF.

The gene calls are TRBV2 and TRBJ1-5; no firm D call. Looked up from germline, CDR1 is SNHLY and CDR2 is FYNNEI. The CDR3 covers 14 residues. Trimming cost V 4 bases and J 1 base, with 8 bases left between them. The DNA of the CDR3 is TGTGCCAGCAGTGGACGCAGAAGCAATCAGCCCCAGCATTTT. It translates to CASSGRRSNQPQHF.

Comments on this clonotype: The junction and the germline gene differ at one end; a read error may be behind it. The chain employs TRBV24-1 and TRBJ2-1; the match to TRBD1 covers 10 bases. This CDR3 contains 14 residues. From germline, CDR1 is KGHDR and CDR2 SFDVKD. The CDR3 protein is CATRGTGEGNEQFF. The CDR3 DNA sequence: TGTGCCACCAGGGGGACAGGGGAAGGCAATGAGCAGTTCTTT.

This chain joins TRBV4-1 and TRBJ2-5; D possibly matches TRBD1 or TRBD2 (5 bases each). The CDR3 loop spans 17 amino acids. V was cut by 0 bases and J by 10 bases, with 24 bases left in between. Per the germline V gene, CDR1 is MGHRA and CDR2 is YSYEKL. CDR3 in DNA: TGCGCCAGCAGCCAAGAGGTAGTCGAGGGACCCAGAAGGGACCAGTACTTC. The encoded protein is CASSQEVVEGPRRDQYF.

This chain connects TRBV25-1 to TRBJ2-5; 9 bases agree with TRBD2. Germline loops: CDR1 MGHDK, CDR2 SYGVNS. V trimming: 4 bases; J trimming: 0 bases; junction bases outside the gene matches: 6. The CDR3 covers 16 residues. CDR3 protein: CASSALLAGYQETQYF. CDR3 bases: TGTGCCAGCAGTGCCCTGCTAGCGGGGTACCAAGAGACCCAGTACTTC.

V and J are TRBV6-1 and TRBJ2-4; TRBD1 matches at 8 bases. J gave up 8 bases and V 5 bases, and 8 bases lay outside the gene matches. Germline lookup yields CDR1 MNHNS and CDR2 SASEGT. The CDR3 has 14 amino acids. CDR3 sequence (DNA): TGTGCCAGCAGTACCAGGGGGCAAGAGTACATTCAGTACTTC. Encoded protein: CASSTRGQEYIQYF.

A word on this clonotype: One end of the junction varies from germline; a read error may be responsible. The chain's CDR3 is CAGSPGQYSPLHF. The CDR3 DNA follows: TGTGCCGGCAGCCCGGGACAGTATTCACCCCTCCACTTT. The chain links TRBV7-3 to TRBJ1-6; 7 nucleotides match TRBD1. In germline, CDR1 is SGHTA, CDR2 FQGTGA. CDR3 length equals 13 residues.

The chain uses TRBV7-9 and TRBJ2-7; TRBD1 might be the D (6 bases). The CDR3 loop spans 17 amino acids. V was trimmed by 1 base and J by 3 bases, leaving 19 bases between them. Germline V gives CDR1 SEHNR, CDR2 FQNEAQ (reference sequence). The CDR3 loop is CASSLDVGGYWVYEQYF. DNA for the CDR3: TGTGCCAGCAGCTTAGATGTAGGGGGATACTGGGTCTACGAGCAGTACTTC.

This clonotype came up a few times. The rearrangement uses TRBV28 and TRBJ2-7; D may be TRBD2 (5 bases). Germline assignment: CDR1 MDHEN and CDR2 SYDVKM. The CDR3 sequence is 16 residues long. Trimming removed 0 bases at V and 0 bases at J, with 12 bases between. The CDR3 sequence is CASSLWIATNSYEQYF. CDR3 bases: TGTGCCAGCAGTTTATGGATAGCGACGAACTCCTACGAGCAGTACTTC. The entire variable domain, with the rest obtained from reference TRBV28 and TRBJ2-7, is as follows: DVKVTQSSRYLVKRTGEKVFLECVQDMDHENMFWYRQDPGLGLRLIYFSYDVKMKEKGDIPEGYSVSREKKERFSLILESASTNQTSMYLCASSLWIATNSYEQYFGPGTRLTVT.

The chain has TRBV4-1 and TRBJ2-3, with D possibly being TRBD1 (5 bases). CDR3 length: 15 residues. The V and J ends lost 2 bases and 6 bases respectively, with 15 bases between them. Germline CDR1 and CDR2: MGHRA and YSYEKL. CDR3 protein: CASSQRGGGPDTQYF. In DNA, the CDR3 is TGCGCCAGCAGCCAAAGGGGTGGTGGGCCCGATACGCAGTATTTT.

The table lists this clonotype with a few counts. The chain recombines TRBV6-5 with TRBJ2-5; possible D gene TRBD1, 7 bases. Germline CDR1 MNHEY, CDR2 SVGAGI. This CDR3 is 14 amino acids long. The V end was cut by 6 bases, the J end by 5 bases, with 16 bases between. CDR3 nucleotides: TGTGCCAGCAGCTCAGGGGGGATCCTGGAGACCCAGTACTTC. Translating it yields CASSSGGILETQYF.

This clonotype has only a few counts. Here the CDR3 DNA reads TGTGCCAGCAGCCCTAGAATGATGGGCAAACAGGGAGCCAAAAACATTCAGTACTTC. Amino acid sequence: CASSPRMMGKQGAKNIQYF. The genes are TRBV28 and TRBJ2-4, with D possibly being TRBD1 (6 bases). The CDR3 spans 19 residues. Trimming took 6 bases from V and 0 from J, leaving 24 bases between them. Germline CDR1 is MDHEN and CDR2 is SYDVKM.

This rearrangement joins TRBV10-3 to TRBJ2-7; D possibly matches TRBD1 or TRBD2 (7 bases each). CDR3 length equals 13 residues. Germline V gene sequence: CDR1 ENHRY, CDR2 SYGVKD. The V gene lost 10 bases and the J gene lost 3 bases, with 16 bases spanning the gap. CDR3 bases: TGTGCCACCGGGGGGACAGATTACTACGAGCAGTACTTC. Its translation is CATGGTDYYEQYF.